The entry that follows covers one TCR beta chain sequence. This clonotype was detected once. There is no known antigen for this receptor. No base quality information exists; no much larger clone differs at one position. One read alone is weak evidence. This sample is drawn from a study of glioma-infiltrating T cells (dated by TCRdb to the mid-2010s). Study-wide context: Sequencing of TCR alpha- and beta-chain repertoires was performed on glioma tissue, on non-neoplastic brain tissue, and on matched peripheral blood mononuclear cells. To gauge divergence between tissue and blood T-cell populations, every tissue-infiltrating repertoire was compared against the peripheral blood repertoire from the same patient. The paired cohort was made up of three low-grade glioma patients, several primary glioblastoma patients and three non-glioma patients who contributed non-neoplastic brain tissue. Overall results and qualifications from the work: Small numbers underpinned the group comparisons: several glioblastoma patients, three low-grade glioma patients and three non-neoplastic patients. VJ-independent divergence between tissue and blood was lower than expected in non-neoplastic patients but higher than expected in all gliomas, particularly low-grade gliomas. Only a very small number of CDR3 sequences turned up in both tissue and blood, a result put down to high CDR3 diversity combined with limited sampling.

TCR alpha and beta CDR3 regions were amplified with the iRepertoire nested amplicon-rescue multiplex PCR (arm-PCR) platform from RNA. One-step reverse transcription and amplification used about 90-400 ng of tissue mRNA or PBMC total RNA as input. After bead purification, a secondary multiplex PCR added Illumina adapters, and libraries were gel-purified between 200 and 400 bp. Demultiplexing relied on internal 6-nucleotide barcodes carried by the libraries. Sequencing of libraries was performed on an Illumina MiSeq with 2x220 or 2x250 nucleotide paired-end reads. Per the original workflow: FLASH 1.2.11 was used to merge paired reads, and BWA-MEM then aligned the reads to the GRCh37 human genome before TRA and TRB reads were extracted. An IMGT-derived reference of cassette sequences and CDR3 motifs, with pseudogenes included, was used for V and J assignment. Reads were translated in three frames, and productive CDR3s were defined as those with a C...FGXG motif and no stop codons. Unique combinations of V-J cassette pair and CDR3 amino acid sequence were defined as clonotypes. Reads were filtered by Hamming distance, thresholded by each sample's sequence error rate in mapped regions. TCRdb cleaned the public reads at Q25 with fastp, built clones with MiXCR and kept in-frame beta chains. One record per CDR3 amino acid sequence lists the most common genes and DNA. The V and J calls follow TCRdb's processing rather than the paper's. The sample profile shows 40,000 or so distinct CDR3 sequences; about 22% of them were found once. Less than 7% of the sample belongs to the ten largest clones.

The CDR1 and CDR2 encoded by the germline V gene are SQVTM and ANQGSEA. Reading from cysteine to phenylalanine, the CDR3 counts 14 amino acids. Kept here is only the CDR3 DNA, which spans 42 bases and is read in frame from base 1. Germline trimming: 7 bases from V, 9 bases from J; junction bases outside gene matches: 6. This clonotype was sampled from a human donor with low-grade glioma or glioblastoma, undergoing nonglioma brain surgery, or in good health (not recorded which). Sequenced material: glioma tissue, nonneoplastic brain tissue, or PBMCs (not recorded which). The chain was built from TRBV29-1 and TRBJ2-1; the central 16 bases match TRBD2. The DNA sequence is as follows: TGCAGCGCCCAAGGGACTAGCGGGAGGGCTGAGCAGTTCTTC. Its protein is CSAQGTSGRAEQFF.